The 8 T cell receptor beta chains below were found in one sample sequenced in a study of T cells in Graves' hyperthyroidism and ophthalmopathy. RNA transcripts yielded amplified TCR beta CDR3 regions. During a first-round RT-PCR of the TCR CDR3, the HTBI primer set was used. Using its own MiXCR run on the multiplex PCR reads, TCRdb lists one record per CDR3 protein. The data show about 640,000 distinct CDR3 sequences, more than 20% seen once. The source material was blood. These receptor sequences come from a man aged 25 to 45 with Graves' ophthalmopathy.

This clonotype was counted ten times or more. The chain's CDR3 is CASSALQGWNEQFF. DNA of the CDR3: TGTGCCAGCAGTGCCCTACAGGGGTGGAATGAGCAGTTCTTC. The chain joins TRBV28 to TRBJ2-1; 7 bases match TRBD1. J gave up 7 bases and V 5 bases, and 8 bases lay outside the gene matches. The length of the CDR3 is 14 residues. The germline CDR1 and CDR2 sequences are MDHEN and SYDVKM.

Here the CDR3 DNA reads TGTGCCAGCAGAGACTCTAGCGGGAGTGTGTACGAGCAGTACTTC. As protein: CASRDSSGSVYEQYF. V and J are TRBV6-5 and TRBJ2-7, with 10 nucleotides matching TRBD2. From germline, CDR1 is MNHEY and CDR2 SVGAGI. With V trimmed by 6 bases and J by 4 bases, 9 bases remained unmatched. The CDR3 length is 15 residues.

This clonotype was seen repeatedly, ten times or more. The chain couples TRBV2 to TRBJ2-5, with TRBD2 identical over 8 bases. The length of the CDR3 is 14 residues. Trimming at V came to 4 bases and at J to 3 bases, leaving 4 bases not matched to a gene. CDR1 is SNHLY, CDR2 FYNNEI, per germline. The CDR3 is CASSVAGGKETQYF. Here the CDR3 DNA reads TGTGCCAGCAGTGTGGCGGGGGGCAAAGAGACCCAGTACTTC.

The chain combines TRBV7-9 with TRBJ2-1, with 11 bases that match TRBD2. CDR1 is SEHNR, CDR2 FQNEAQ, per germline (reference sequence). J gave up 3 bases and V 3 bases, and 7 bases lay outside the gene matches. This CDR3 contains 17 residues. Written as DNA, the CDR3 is TGTGCCAGCAGCTTGTTCATAACTAGCGGGGGCTACAATGAGCAGTTCTTC. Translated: CASSLFITSGGYNEQFF.

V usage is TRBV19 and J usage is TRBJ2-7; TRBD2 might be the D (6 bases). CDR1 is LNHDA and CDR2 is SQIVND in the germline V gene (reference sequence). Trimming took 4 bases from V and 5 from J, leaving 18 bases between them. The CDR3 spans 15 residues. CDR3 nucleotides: TGTGCCAGTAGTACGGGGGACCTCTCGCGGGACGAGCAGTACTTC. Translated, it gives CASSTGDLSRDEQYF.

The CDR3: CASSYGASGSLDTQYF. The CDR3 coding sequence is TGTGCCAGCAGTTACGGGGCTAGCGGGAGTCTGGATACGCAGTATTTT. The rearrangement links TRBV6-2 or TRBV6-3 to TRBJ2-3; 10 bases line up with TRBD2. Germline CDR1 is MNHEY and CDR2 is SVGEGT. After removal of 2 bases from V and 6 bases from J, the junction contained 8 bases not matched to a gene. The CDR3 is made up of 16 amino acids.

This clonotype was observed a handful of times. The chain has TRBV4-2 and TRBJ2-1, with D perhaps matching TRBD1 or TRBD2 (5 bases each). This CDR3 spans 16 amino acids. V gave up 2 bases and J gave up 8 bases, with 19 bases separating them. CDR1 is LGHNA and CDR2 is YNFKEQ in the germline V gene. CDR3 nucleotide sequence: TGTGCCAGCAGCCAACCTAGGGACGGATTTGAGGATGAGCAGTTCTTC. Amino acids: CASSQPRDGFEDEQFF.

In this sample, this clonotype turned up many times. The CDR3 sequence is CASSERGRPYNEQFF. CDR3 bases: TGTGCCAGCAGCGAGCGGGGGCGGCCCTACAATGAGCAGTTCTTC. V usage is TRBV7-9 and J usage is TRBJ2-1; 8 nucleotides align to TRBD2. With V trimmed by 5 bases and J by 2 bases, 5 bases remained unmatched. Germline V gene data show CDR1 as SEHNR and CDR2 as FQNEAQ (reference sequence). This CDR3 contains 15 residues.